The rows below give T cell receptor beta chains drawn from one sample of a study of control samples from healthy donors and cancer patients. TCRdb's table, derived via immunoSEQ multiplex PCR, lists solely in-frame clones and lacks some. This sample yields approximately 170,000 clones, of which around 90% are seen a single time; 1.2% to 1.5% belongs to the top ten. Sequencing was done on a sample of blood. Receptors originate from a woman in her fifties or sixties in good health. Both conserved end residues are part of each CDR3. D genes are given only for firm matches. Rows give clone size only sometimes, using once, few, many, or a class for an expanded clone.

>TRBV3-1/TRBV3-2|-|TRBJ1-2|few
CASSHNRDYGYTF
TGTGCCAGCAGCCACAACAGGGATTATGGCTACACCTTC
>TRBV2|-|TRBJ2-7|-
CASIQGGSRASYEQYF
TGTGCCAGCATCCAAGGAGGGTCCCGGGCCTCCTACGAGCAGTACTTC
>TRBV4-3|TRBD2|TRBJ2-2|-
CASSQERAGVTGELFF
TGCGCCAGCAGCCAAGAAAGGGCGGGGGTTACCGGGGAGCTGTTTTTT
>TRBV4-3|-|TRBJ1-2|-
CASSQTTGGYTF
TGCGCCAGCAGCCAAACGACAGGCGGCTACACCTTC
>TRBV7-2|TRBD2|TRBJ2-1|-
CASSVRTRAYFF
TGTGCCAGCAGCGTACGGACTAGGGCCTATTTCTTC
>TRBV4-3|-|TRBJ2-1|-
CASSPRTNYEQFF
TGCGCCAGCAGCCCCCGAACCAATTATGAGCAGTTCTTC
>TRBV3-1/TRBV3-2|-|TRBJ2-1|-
CASKFTGPDHGEQFF
TGTGCCAGCAAATTCACAGGGCCGGACCACGGGGAGCAGTTCTTC
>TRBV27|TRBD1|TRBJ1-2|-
CASSLFQGAYGYTF
TGTGCCAGCAGTTTGTTCCAGGGGGCCTATGGCTACACCTTC
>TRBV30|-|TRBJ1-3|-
CAWSVLGAYSGNTIYF
TGTGCCTGGAGTGTACTGGGAGCATACTCTGGAAACACCATATATTTT
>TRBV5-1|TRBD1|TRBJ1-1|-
CASSYRTGTTGTEAFF
TGCGCCAGCAGCTATCGGACAGGTACTACGGGCACTGAAGCTTTCTTT
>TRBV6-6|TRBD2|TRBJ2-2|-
CASSPGTTHTGELFF
TGTGCCAGCAGCCCCGGGACTACCCACACCGGGGAGCTGTTTTTT
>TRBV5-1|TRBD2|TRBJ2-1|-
CASSFLAGFYNEQFF
TGCGCCAGCAGCTTCCTAGCGGGGTTTTACAATGAGCAGTTCTTC
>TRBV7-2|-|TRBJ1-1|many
CASSLLGGNTEAFF
TGTGCCAGCAGCTTATTAGGAGGGAACACTGAAGCTTTCTTT
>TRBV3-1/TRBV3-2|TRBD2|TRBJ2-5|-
CASRPPRGGSQETQYF
TGTGCCAGCAGACCCCCCCGCGGGGGAAGTCAAGAGACCCAGTACTTC
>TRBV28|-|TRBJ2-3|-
CASRASGGTTDTQYF
TGTGCCAGCAGGGCTTCTGGGGGAACCACAGATACGCAGTATTTT
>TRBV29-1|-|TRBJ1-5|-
CSVGTARNQPQHF
TGCAGCGTTGGTACAGCGAGGAATCAGCCCCAGCATTTT
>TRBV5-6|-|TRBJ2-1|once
CASSPRGDEQFF
TGTGCCAGCAGCCCCCGGGGCGATGAGCAGTTCTTC
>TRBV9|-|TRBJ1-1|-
CASSQSGNTEAFF
TGTGCCAGCAGCCAGAGTGGGAACACTGAAGCTTTCTTT
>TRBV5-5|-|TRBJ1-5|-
CASSFTGLREPQHF
TGTGCCAGCAGCTTCACAGGGTTGCGAGAACCCCAGCATTTT
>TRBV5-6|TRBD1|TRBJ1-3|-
CASSFGTGFSGNTIYF
TGTGCCAGCAGCTTTGGGACAGGGTTCTCTGGAAACACCATATATTTT
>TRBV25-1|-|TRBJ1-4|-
CASSESGSANEKLFF
TGTGCCAGCAGTGAATCGGGTTCGGCTAATGAAAAACTGTTTTTT
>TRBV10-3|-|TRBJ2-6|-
CAISESSGANVLTF
TGTGCCATCAGTGAGAGCTCTGGGGCCAACGTCCTGACTTTC
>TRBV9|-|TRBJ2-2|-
CASSVGGPGELFF
TGTGCCAGCAGCGTAGGGGGCCCCGGGGAGCTGTTTTTT
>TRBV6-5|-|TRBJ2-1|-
CASSYAAGSYNEQFF
TGTGCCAGCAGTTACGCGGCAGGCTCCTACAATGAGCAGTTCTTC
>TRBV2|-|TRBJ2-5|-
CASRGQETQYF
TGTGCCAGCAGGGGACAAGAGACCCAGTACTTC
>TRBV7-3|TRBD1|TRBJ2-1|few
CASSSQGASYNEQFF
TGTGCCAGCAGCTCGCAGGGGGCGTCGTACAATGAGCAGTTCTTC
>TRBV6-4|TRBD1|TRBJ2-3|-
CASRVDRELNTQYF
TGTGCCAGCAGAGTGGACAGGGAATTAAATACGCAGTATTTT
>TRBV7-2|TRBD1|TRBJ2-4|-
CASSLGQGGKNIQYF
TGTGCCAGCAGTCTCGGACAGGGGGGCAAAAACATTCAGTACTTC
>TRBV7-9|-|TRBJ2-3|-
CASSSPIFGSGADTQYF
TGTGCCAGCAGCTCCCCAATCTTCGGGAGCGGAGCAGATACGCAGTATTTT